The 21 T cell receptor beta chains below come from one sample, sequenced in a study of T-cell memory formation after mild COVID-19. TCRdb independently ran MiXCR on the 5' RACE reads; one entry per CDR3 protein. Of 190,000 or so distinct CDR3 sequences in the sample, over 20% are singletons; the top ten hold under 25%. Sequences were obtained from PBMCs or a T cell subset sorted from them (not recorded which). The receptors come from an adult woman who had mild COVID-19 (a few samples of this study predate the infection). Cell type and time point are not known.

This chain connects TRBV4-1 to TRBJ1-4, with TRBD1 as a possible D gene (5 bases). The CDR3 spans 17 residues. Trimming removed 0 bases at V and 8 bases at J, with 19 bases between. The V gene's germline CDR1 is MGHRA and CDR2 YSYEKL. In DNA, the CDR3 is TGCGCCAGCAGCCAAGAAGTATCTCCAGGGCGTGGGGAAAAACTGTTTTTT. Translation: CASSQEVSPGRGEKLFF.

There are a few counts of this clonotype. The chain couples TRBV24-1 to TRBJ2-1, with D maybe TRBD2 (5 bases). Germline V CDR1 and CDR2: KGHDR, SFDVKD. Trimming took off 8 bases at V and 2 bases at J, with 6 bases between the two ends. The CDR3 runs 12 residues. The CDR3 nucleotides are TGTGCCACCACCGGGGCCTACAATGAGCAGTTCTTC. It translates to CATTGAYNEQFF.

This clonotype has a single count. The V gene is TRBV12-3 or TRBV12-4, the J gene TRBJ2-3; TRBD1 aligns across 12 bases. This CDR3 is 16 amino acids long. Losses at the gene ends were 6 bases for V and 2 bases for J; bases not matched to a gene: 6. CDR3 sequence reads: CASRGTGGLITDTQYF. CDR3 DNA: TGTGCCAGCAGAGGGACAGGGGGCCTAATCACAGATACGCAGTATTTT.

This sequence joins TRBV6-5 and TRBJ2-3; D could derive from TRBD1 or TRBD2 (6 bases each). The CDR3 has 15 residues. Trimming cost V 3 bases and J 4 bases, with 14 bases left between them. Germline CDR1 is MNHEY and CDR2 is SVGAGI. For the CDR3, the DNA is TGTGCCAGCAGTTATGGGGGAAGGGGGGCAGATACGCAGTATTTT. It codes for CASSYGGRGADTQYF.

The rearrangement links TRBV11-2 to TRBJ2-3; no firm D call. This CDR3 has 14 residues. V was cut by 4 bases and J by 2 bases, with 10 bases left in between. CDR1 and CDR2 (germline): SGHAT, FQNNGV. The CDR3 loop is CASSSTGPTDTQYF. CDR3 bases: TGTGCCAGCAGCTCCACTGGCCCCACAGATACGCAGTATTTT.

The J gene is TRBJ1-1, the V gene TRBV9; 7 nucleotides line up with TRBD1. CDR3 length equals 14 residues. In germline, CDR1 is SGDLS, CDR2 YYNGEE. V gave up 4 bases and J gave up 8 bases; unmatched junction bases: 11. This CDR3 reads CASSMGQWPGEAFF. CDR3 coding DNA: TGTGCCAGCAGCATGGGACAGTGGCCAGGGGAAGCTTTCTTT.

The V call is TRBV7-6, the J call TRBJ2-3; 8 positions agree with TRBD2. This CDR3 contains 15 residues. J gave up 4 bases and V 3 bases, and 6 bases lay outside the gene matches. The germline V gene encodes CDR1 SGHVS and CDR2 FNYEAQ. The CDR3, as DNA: TGTGCCAGCAGCTTCGGGGGGGCCGGCTCAGATACGCAGTATTTT. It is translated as CASSFGGAGSDTQYF.

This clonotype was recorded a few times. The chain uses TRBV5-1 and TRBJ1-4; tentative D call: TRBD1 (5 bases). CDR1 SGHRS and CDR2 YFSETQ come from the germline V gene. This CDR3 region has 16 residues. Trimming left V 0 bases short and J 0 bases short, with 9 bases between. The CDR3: CASSLEGPATNEKLFF. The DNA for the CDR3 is TGCGCCAGCAGCTTGGAGGGGCCGGCAACTAATGAAAAACTGTTTTTT.

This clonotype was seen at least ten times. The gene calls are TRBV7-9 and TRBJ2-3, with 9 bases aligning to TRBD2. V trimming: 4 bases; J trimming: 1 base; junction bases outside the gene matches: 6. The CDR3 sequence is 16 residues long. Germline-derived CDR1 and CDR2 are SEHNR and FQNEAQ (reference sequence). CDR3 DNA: TGTGCCAGCAGCTCCAACCCTAGCGGGGGCACAGATACGCAGTATTTT. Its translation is CASSSNPSGGTDTQYF.

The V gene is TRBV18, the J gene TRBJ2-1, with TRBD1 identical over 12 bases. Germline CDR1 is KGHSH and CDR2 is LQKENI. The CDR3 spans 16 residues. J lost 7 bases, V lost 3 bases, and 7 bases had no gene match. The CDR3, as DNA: TGTGCCAGCTCACCCGGGACAGGGGGCACTAGGAATGAGCAGTTCTTC. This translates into CASSPGTGGTRNEQFF.

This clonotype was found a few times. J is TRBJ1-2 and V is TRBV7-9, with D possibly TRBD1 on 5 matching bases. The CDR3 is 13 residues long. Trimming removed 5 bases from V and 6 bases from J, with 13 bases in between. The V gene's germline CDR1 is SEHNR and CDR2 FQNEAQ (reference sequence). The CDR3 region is CASSPQGQDGYTF. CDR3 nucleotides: TGTGCCAGCAGCCCTCAGGGCCAGGATGGCTACACCTTC.

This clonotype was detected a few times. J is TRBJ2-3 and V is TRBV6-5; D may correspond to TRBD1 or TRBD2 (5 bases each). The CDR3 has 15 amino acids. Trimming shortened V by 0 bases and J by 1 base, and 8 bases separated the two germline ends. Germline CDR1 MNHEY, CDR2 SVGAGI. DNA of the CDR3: TGTGCCAGCAGTTACTCCCAGGGACGCACAGATACGCAGTATTTT. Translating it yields CASSYSQGRTDTQYF.

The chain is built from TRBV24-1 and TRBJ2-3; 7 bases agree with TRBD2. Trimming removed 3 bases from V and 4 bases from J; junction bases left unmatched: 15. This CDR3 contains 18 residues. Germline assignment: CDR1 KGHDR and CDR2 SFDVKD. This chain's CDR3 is CATSDPNPAGVAADTQYF. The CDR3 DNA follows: TGTGCCACCAGTGATCCCAACCCCGCGGGGGTCGCAGCAGATACGCAGTATTTT.

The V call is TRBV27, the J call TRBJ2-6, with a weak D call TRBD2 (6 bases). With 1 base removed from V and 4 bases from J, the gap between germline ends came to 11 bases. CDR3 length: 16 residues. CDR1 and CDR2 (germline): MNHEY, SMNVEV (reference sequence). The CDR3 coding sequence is TGTGCCAGCAGTTTATGGGACTCCGCCGGGGCCAACGTCCTGACTTTC. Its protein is CASSLWDSAGANVLTF.

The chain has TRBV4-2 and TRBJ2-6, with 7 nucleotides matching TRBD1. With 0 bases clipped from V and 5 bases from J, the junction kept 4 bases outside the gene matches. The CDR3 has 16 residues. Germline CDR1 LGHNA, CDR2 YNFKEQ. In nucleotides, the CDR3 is TGTGCCAGCAGCCAAGATAGGGGGCCCTGGGCCAACGTCCTGACTTTC. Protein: CASSQDRGPWANVLTF.

Written as DNA, the CDR3 is TGCGCCAGCAGCCAAGAAGACGCCTACGAGCAGTACTTC. Its translation is CASSQEDAYEQYF. The V call is TRBV4-1, the J call TRBJ2-7; D not resolved. Germline-derived CDR1 and CDR2 are MGHRA and YSYEKL. CDR3 length equals 13 residues. The ends were cut back, 0 bases at V and 2 bases at J, with 5 bases in the middle.

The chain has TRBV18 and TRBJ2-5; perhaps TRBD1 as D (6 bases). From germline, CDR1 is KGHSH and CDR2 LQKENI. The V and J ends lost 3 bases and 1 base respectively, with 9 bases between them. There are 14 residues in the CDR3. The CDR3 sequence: CASSPRTAQETQYF. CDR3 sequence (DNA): TGTGCCAGCTCACCGCGGACAGCCCAAGAGACCCAGTACTTC.

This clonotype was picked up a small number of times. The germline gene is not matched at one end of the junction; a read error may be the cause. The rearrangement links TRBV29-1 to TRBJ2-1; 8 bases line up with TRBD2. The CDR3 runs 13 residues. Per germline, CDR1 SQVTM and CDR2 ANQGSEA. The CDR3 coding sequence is TGCAGCTCCGGGGGGGGATCCTCCAATGAGCAGTTCTTC. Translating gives CSSGGGSSNEQFF.

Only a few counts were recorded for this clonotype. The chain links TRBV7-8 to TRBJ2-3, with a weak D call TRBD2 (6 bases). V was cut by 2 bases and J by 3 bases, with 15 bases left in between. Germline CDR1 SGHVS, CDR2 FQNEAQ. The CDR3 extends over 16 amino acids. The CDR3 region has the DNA TGTGCCAGCAGCTTAAGATACGGGAGTGAGACAGATACGCAGTATTTT. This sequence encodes CASSLRYGSETDTQYF.

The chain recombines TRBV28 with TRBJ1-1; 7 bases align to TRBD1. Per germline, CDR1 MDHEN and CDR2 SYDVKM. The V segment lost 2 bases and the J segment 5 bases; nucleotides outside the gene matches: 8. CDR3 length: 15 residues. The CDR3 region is CASSLEGASGTEAFF. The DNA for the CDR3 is TGTGCCAGCAGTTTAGAGGGGGCGTCGGGAACTGAAGCTTTCTTT.

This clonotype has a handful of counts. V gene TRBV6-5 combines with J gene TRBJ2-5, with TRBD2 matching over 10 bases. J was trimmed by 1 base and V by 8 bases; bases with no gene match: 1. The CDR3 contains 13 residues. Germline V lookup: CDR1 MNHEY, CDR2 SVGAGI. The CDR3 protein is CASGLAVQETQYF. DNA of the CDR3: TGTGCCAGCGGACTAGCGGTCCAAGAGACCCAGTACTTC.